This TCR beta chain was recovered during a study of CD8 T cells in ankylosing spondylitis. Overall study results and limits: The study identified a TCR beta motif of several highly homologous variants that appeared characteristic of ankylosing spondylitis blood. Enrichment of disease-linked clones was reportedly significant in matched ankylosing spondylitis synovial fluid.

Points on this clonotype: Its antigen is still unknown.

Germline CDR1 reads SQVTM; CDR2 reads ANQGSEA. There are 11 residues in the CDR3. Trimming pared 6 bases from V and 6 bases from J, leaving 10 bases between. TCRdb fed the 5' RACE reads into MiXCR, producing one record per CDR3 protein. The sample lists approximately 240,000 distinct CDR3 sequences; roughly a quarter were seen once. The chain carries TRBV29-1 and TRBJ2-3; D unresolved. The clonotype was recovered from a male donor with ankylosing spondylitis or in good health (not recorded which). Sequenced sample: blood, either unsorted or a sorted T cell fraction (not recorded which). CDR3 residues: CSVRTVDTQYF. The CDR3 bases are TGCAGCGTACGGACGGTGGATACGCAGTATTTT.